The rows below give T cell receptor beta chains drawn from one sample of a study of blood T cells in healthy people across ages. Via MiXCR, TCRdb re-called the 5' RACE reads, giving one row per CDR3 protein. The data show around 2 million distinct CDR3 sequences, more than 35% seen once. The specimen was blood. Receptors originate from a human donor in good health. The CDR3 runs from the conserved cysteine through the conserved F or W. The D gene is left open where the match is weak. Where a row states a size, it is once, few, many or the class of an expanded clone; other rows omit it.

len,j_gene,v_gene,abundance,d_gene,CDR3nt,CDR3aa
14,TRBJ1-5,TRBV20-1,-,-,TGCAGTGCCAAAGGGCGGGGGTCAAATCAGCCCCAGCATTTT,CSAKGRGSNQPQHF
18,TRBJ2-1,TRBV7-3,-,TRBD2,TGTGCCAACAGCCCTACCGGGGCTAGCGGGGGATATCACAATGAGCAGTTCTTC,CANSPTGASGGYHNEQFF
14,TRBJ2-3,TRBV20-1,-,-,TGCAGTGCTGGACCCTCTCTGGGGACAGATACGCAGTATTTT,CSAGPSLGTDTQYF
14,TRBJ1-5,TRBV7-9,-,-,TGTGCCAGCAGCTTAATCGGGGGGGAAGGGCCCCAGCATTTT,CASSLIGGEGPQHF
16,TRBJ2-5,TRBV5-1,few,-,TGCGCCAGCAGCTTGCAGGCGGGGGCGTACCAAGAGACCCAGTACTTC,CASSLQAGAYQETQYF
13,TRBJ2-1,TRBV28,-,TRBD1,TGTGCCAGCAGTTTAAACAGGGGGTATGAGCAGTTCTTC,CASSLNRGYEQFF
17,TRBJ2-1,TRBV6-6,few,-,TGTGCCAGCAGAACCGAACTGCAGGGGGGTGACTACAATGAGCAGTTCTTC,CASRTELQGGDYNEQFF
14,TRBJ1-2,TRBV7-9,-,TRBD1,TGTGCCAGCACCCCGGGACAGGGATCCTATGGCTACACCTTC,CASTPGQGSYGYTF
14,TRBJ2-7,TRBV5-1,-,TRBD1,TGCGCCAGCAGCTCGGGACAGGGTCATGGCGAGCAGTACTTC,CASSSGQGHGEQYF
11,TRBJ1-4,TRBV7-2,-,TRBD1,TGTGCCAGCAGCTCTGGGGGACAGCTGTTTTTT,CASSSGGQLFF
15,TRBJ2-5,TRBV28,-,-,TGTGCCGGCAGTTTCCCTGGTCAGCCTGAGGGGACCCAGTACTTC,CAGSFPGQPEGTQYF
15,TRBJ2-5,TRBV29-1,-,TRBD2,TGCGGCGTTATGGCTAGCGGGGGGAATCAAGAGACCCAGTACTTC,CGVMASGGNQETQYF
13,TRBJ1-1,TRBV6-1,few,-,TGTGCCAGCAGGGTTTACTTCGTCACTGAAGCTTTCTTT,CASRVYFVTEAFF
16,TRBJ2-2,TRBV10-3,-,-,TGTGCCATCAGTGAGTCGGATCAGGATAAGGACGGGGAGCTGTTTTTT,CAISESDQDKDGELFF
14,TRBJ2-3,TRBV11-2,-,-,TGTGCCAGCAGCTTAGATTTGCGGGGTAGCGCGCAGTATTTT,CASSLDLRGSAQYF
14,TRBJ2-1,TRBV7-2,few,-,TGTGCCAGCAGCTTAGAACTCGCAATCAATGAGCAGTTCTTC,CASSLELAINEQFF
16,TRBJ1-3,TRBV4-3,once,-,TGCGCCAGCAGCCAAGTAGTGGGGCTATCTGGAAACACCATATATTTT,CASSQVVGLSGNTIYF
17,TRBJ1-4,TRBV4-3,-,TRBD1,TGCGCCAGCAGCCGGCGGGACAGGGTGTCAACTAATGAAAAACTGTTTTTT,CASSRRDRVSTNEKLFF
15,TRBJ2-1,TRBV7-2,-,-,TGTGCCAGCAGCTCAATGGGGGGGCCCGGGAATGAGCAGTTCTTC,CASSSMGGPGNEQFF
14,TRBJ2-4,TRBV20-1,few,TRBD2,TGCAGTGCACTGGGCGGGAGAGCCAAAAACATTCAGTACTTC,CSALGGRAKNIQYF
15,TRBJ2-7,TRBV6-5,few,TRBD1,TGTGCCAGCGGGCTAACCGGGACAGGGGTCTACGAGCAGTACTTC,CASGLTGTGVYEQYF
15,TRBJ1-2,TRBV7-2,-,-,TGTGCCAGCAGCTTAGTCGGCCCGGAGGACTATGGCTACACCTTC,CASSLVGPEDYGYTF
14,TRBJ2-7,TRBV15,few,-,TGTGCCACCAGCAGAGATTGGTCCTCCTACGAGCAGTACTTC,CATSRDWSSYEQYF
16,TRBJ2-3,TRBV5-5,-,-,TGTGCCAGCAGCTTGATCCCAGTCGCCCACACAGATACGCAGTATTTT,CASSLIPVAHTDTQYF
15,TRBJ1-5,TRBV4-2,-,TRBD1,TGTGCCAGCAGCCAGCAGACAGGGAAGCGGTGGCCCCAGCATTTT,CASSQQTGKRWPQHF
15,TRBJ2-7,TRBV4-3,few,-,TGCGCCAGCAGCCCCGACGTGGGGGGGGCTTACGAGCAGTACTTC,CASSPDVGGAYEQYF
14,TRBJ1-2,TRBV6-1,few,-,TGTGCCAGCAGTGAAGTGGGCAGAAACTATGGCTACACCTTC,CASSEVGRNYGYTF
11,TRBJ2-4,TRBV7-9,few,-,TGTGCCAGCAGCCACACTACTCTGAGGTACTTC,CASSHTTLRYF
14,TRBJ2-3,TRBV4-1,few,-,TGCGCCAGCAGCCAAGAAGGGTTGACAGATACGCTGTATTTT,CASSQEGLTDTLYF
18,TRBJ2-3,TRBV7-6,-,TRBD2,TGTGCCAGCAGCTCCCTGGGACTAGCGGGGGGGGGCACAGATACGCAGTATTTT,CASSSLGLAGGGTDTQYF
14,TRBJ1-5,TRBV4-1,-,-,TGCGCCAGCAGTCCTACCGGGCTTGATCAGCCCCAGCATTTT,CASSPTGLDQPQHF
14,TRBJ2-7,TRBV5-1,once,TRBD2,TGCGCCAGCAGTTACCAACGGGGGAGGGACGAGCAGTACTTC,CASSYQRGRDEQYF
15,TRBJ2-3,TRBV6-5,-,TRBD1,TGTGCCAGCAGGCGACAGGGGGAGGGCACAGATACGCAGTATTTT,CASRRQGEGTDTQYF
12,TRBJ2-7,TRBV20-1,few,-,TGCAGTGCTATGCAGAACTCCTACGAGCAGTACTTC,CSAMQNSYEQYF
14,TRBJ2-3,TRBV9,-,-,TGTGCCAGCAGCGTAATCGAGGGGTCAGATACGCAGTATTTT,CASSVIEGSDTQYF
18,TRBJ2-5,TRBV7-2,few,TRBD2,TGTGCCAGCAGCCCAGGACTAGCGGGGGGGCTTAACCAAGAGACCCAGTACTTC,CASSPGLAGGLNQETQYF
14,TRBJ2-3,TRBV7-8,-,TRBD1,TGTGCCAGCAGGATAAGGGGGCGAACAGATACGCAGTATTTT,CASRIRGRTDTQYF
17,TRBJ2-7,TRBV12-5,-,-,TGTGCTAGTGGTTTGCCACCCCGACAGCACCTCGGCTACGAGCAGTACTTC,CASGLPPRQHLGYEQYF
15,TRBJ1-2,TRBV6-6,few,-,TGTGCCAGCAGCCAAGGAGCGGTCGCTAACTATGGCTACACCTTC,CASSQGAVANYGYTF
18,TRBJ2-7,TRBV29-1,-,-,TGCAGCGTTGGAAGCGTGACAGGCTACACTAAGGGGGCCTACGAGCAGTACTTC,CSVGSVTGYTKGAYEQYF
14,TRBJ2-4,TRBV7-2,-,TRBD2,TGTGCCAGCAGCTTATCCCCGGGAGGGAACATTCAGTACTTC,CASSLSPGGNIQYF
17,TRBJ2-7,TRBV28,few,TRBD2,TGTGCCAGCAGTTTCCCCCTGGCAGCGGGGAAATCCTACGAGCAGTACTTC,CASSFPLAAGKSYEQYF
14,TRBJ1-5,TRBV10-3,-,-,TGTGCCATCAGTGAAGAAGTCTTTAGTCAGCCCCAGCATTTT,CAISEEVFSQPQHF
16,TRBJ2-6,TRBV7-2,few,-,TGTGCCAGCAACACGGACAGAATGGGTGGGGCCAACGTCCTGACTTTC,CASNTDRMGGANVLTF
13,TRBJ1-2,TRBV12-3/TRBV12-4,many,TRBD1,TGTGCCAGCAGGCAGGGGGCTAACTATGGCTACACCTTC,CASRQGANYGYTF
14,TRBJ1-1,TRBV6-6,-,-,TGTGCCAGCAGTTACTCTGAGGGGAATCCTGAAGCTTTCTTT,CASSYSEGNPEAFF